Listed below are T cell receptor beta chains from one sample, sequenced in a study of early stage breast cancer tumors. Only in-frame clones appear in the TCRdb table, and some are missing; sequencing was by immunoSEQ multiplex PCR. This sample has fewer than 70,000 clones; approximately 80% occur once, and the top ten carry about 4.4%. Source material: blood. The receptors were gathered from a person aged 35 to 50 with breast cancer. Both conserved end residues are part of each CDR3. Each record gives: D gene, clone size, J gene, V gene, CDR3 DNA, CDR3 protein. A D gene is named only where the DNA matches it firmly. Clone size is stated in some rows and not others, as once, few, many or a class when expanded.

d_call: TRBD1
clone_size: .
j_call: TRBJ1-4
v_call: TRBV18
cdr3_nt: TGTGCCAGCTCACTGTCCGGGACAGCATTCGCAACTAATGAAAAACTGTTTTTT
cdr3_aa: CASSLSGTAFATNEKLFF

d_call: .
clone_size: once
j_call: TRBJ2-5
v_call: TRBV5-1
cdr3_nt: TGCGCCAGCAGCTTGGTAGTGCAAGAGACCCAGTACTTC
cdr3_aa: CASSLVVQETQYF

d_call: .
clone_size: once
j_call: TRBJ2-7
v_call: TRBV10-3
cdr3_nt: TGTGCCATCAGTGAGGGCGGGATCCCGGCGGGGGAGCAGTACTTC
cdr3_aa: CAISEGGIPAGEQYF

d_call: .
clone_size: .
j_call: TRBJ2-3
v_call: TRBV4-1
cdr3_nt: TGCGCCAGCAGCCAAGATGACAGTCCCCATCAGTATTTT
cdr3_aa: CASSQDDSPHQYF

d_call: .
clone_size: .
j_call: TRBJ1-5
v_call: TRBV5-1
cdr3_nt: TGCGCCAGCAGCTTGGAGGGGTTACAGCCCCAGCATTTT
cdr3_aa: CASSLEGLQPQHF

d_call: TRBD1
clone_size: .
j_call: TRBJ1-3
v_call: TRBV30
cdr3_nt: TGTGCCTTACTCAGGGGGGCAAACACCATATATTTT
cdr3_aa: CALLRGANTIYF

d_call: .
clone_size: medium-sized
j_call: TRBJ1-2
v_call: TRBV15
cdr3_nt: TGTGCCACCAGCAGAGGGACAGCTACGGGTGGCTACACCTTC
cdr3_aa: CATSRGTATGGYTF

d_call: .
clone_size: .
j_call: TRBJ1-1
v_call: TRBV4-1
cdr3_nt: TGCGCCAGCAGCCAACCCGGTTTACGGGGGCGCCAGTGGATGAACACTGAAGCTTTCTTT
cdr3_aa: CASSQPGLRGRQWMNTEAFF

d_call: .
clone_size: .
j_call: TRBJ2-1
v_call: TRBV19
cdr3_nt: TGTGCCAGTAACTCGCGCGGGGAGCAGTTCTTC
cdr3_aa: CASNSRGEQFF

d_call: TRBD1
clone_size: .
j_call: TRBJ1-2
v_call: TRBV28
cdr3_nt: TGTGCCAGCAGACCCCCCGACAGGGGCTATGGCTACACCTTC
cdr3_aa: CASRPPDRGYGYTF

d_call: TRBD2
clone_size: .
j_call: TRBJ2-3
v_call: TRBV7-3
cdr3_nt: TGTGCCAGCAGCTTAGGCCTAGCGGGAGATACGCAGTATTTT
cdr3_aa: CASSLGLAGDTQYF

d_call: .
clone_size: .
j_call: TRBJ1-3
v_call: TRBV9
cdr3_nt: TGTGCCAGCAGCGTAGGGGGGGCGGGAGGAAACACCATATATTTT
cdr3_aa: CASSVGGAGGNTIYF

d_call: TRBD1
clone_size: .
j_call: TRBJ1-1
v_call: TRBV19
cdr3_nt: TGTGCCAGTAGTTTATCTACAGGGGGGACCTATGAAGCTTTCTTT
cdr3_aa: CASSLSTGGTYEAFF

d_call: .
clone_size: .
j_call: TRBJ2-2
v_call: TRBV7-8
cdr3_nt: TGTGCCAGCAGCTTAAATGAGAACACCGGGGAGCTGTTTTTT
cdr3_aa: CASSLNENTGELFF

d_call: .
clone_size: few
j_call: TRBJ1-2
v_call: TRBV19
cdr3_nt: TGTGCCAGTAGTCCCGGAGGAGGGTGGTATGGCTACACCTTC
cdr3_aa: CASSPGGGWYGYTF

d_call: TRBD1
clone_size: .
j_call: TRBJ1-2
v_call: TRBV7-2
cdr3_nt: TGTGCCAGCAGCTCGGGACAGGTTAACTATGGCTACACCTTC
cdr3_aa: CASSSGQVNYGYTF

d_call: .
clone_size: few
j_call: TRBJ2-2
v_call: TRBV19
cdr3_nt: TGTGCCAGTAGTATAAGGCTAGCGTCCACCGGGGAGCTGTTTTTT
cdr3_aa: CASSIRLASTGELFF

d_call: TRBD2
clone_size: .
j_call: TRBJ2-2
v_call: TRBV19
cdr3_nt: TGTGCCAGTAGCAGGGGACTAGCGGGAGTATTTATGAACACCGGGGAGCTGTTTTTT
cdr3_aa: CASSRGLAGVFMNTGELFF

d_call: TRBD1
clone_size: .
j_call: TRBJ2-7
v_call: TRBV11-2
cdr3_nt: TGTGCCAGCAGCCAACCTGGGACAGGCAATCGGCAGTACTTC
cdr3_aa: CASSQPGTGNRQYF

d_call: .
clone_size: .
j_call: TRBJ2-2
v_call: TRBV6-1
cdr3_nt: TGTGCCAGCAGTACCAATAGAGGGTACACCGGGGAGCTGTTTTTT
cdr3_aa: CASSTNRGYTGELFF

d_call: TRBD1
clone_size: .
j_call: TRBJ1-2
v_call: TRBV11-2
cdr3_nt: TGTGCCAGCAGCTTGGGACAGGGGGGGATCTATGGCTACACCTTC
cdr3_aa: CASSLGQGGIYGYTF

d_call: TRBD1
clone_size: once
j_call: TRBJ1-1
v_call: TRBV6-1
cdr3_nt: TGTGCCAGCAGGGAGGGGGCCAACACTGAAGCTTTCTTT
cdr3_aa: CASREGANTEAFF

d_call: .
clone_size: .
j_call: TRBJ1-2
v_call: TRBV27
cdr3_nt: TGTGCCAGCAGTCCAATGTCAGAGGTGAGAGTCTACACCTTC
cdr3_aa: CASSPMSEVRVYTF

d_call: .
clone_size: .
j_call: TRBJ2-3
v_call: TRBV4-1
cdr3_nt: TGCGCCAGCAGCCAAGGGCTAGCCGGCGATACGCAGTATTTT
cdr3_aa: CASSQGLAGDTQYF

d_call: .
clone_size: .
j_call: TRBJ1-5
v_call: TRBV28
cdr3_nt: TGTGCCAGCAATTCAGAGGATCAGCCCCAGCATTTT
cdr3_aa: CASNSEDQPQHF

d_call: TRBD1
clone_size: .
j_call: TRBJ1-1
v_call: TRBV6-1
cdr3_nt: TGTGCCAGCAGTGCGCGACAGGGGTTGTACACTGAAGCTTTCTTT
cdr3_aa: CASSARQGLYTEAFF

d_call: TRBD1
clone_size: .
j_call: TRBJ2-7
v_call: TRBV19
cdr3_nt: TGTGCCAGTACCTTAACAGGGACAGACTACGAGCAGTACTTC
cdr3_aa: CASTLTGTDYEQYF

d_call: TRBD1
clone_size: .
j_call: TRBJ2-7
v_call: TRBV5-6
cdr3_nt: TGTGCCAGCAGCTTGGGGGGACAGGGTTTCCACGAGCAGTACTTC
cdr3_aa: CASSLGGQGFHEQYF

d_call: .
clone_size: few
j_call: TRBJ1-2
v_call: TRBV2
cdr3_nt: TGTGCCATCCTATCAACAGAAAACTATGGCTACACCTTC
cdr3_aa: CAILSTENYGYTF

d_call: TRBD1
clone_size: once
j_call: TRBJ2-5
v_call: TRBV27
cdr3_nt: TGTGCCAGCAGAAAAGGGACAGGGGGCCCGGAGACCCAGTACTTC
cdr3_aa: CASRKGTGGPETQYF

d_call: TRBD2
clone_size: .
j_call: TRBJ2-5
v_call: TRBV4-1
cdr3_nt: TGCGCCAGCAGCCAATCCCCCCTGCGGGAGACAGAGACCCAGTACTTC
cdr3_aa: CASSQSPLRETETQYF